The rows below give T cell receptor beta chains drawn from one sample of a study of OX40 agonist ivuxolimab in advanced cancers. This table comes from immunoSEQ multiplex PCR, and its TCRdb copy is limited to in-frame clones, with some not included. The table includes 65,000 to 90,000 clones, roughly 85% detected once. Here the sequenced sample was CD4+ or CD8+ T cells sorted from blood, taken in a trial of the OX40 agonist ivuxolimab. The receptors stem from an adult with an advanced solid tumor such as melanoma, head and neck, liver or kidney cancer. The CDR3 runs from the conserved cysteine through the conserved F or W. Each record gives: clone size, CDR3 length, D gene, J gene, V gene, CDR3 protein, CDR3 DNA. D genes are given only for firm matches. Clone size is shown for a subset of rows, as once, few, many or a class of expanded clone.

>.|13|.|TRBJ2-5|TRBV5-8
CASRSTGVKTQYF
TGTGCCAGCAGATCCACGGGGGTAAAGACCCAGTACTTC
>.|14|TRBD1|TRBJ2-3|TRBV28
CASRDRARTDTQYF
TGTGCCAGCAGAGACAGGGCTAGGACAGATACGCAGTATTTT
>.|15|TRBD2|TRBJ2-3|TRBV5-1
CASSLTTSEADTQYF
TGCGCCAGCAGCTTGACGACTAGCGAAGCAGATACGCAGTATTTT
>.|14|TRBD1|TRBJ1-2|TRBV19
CASRRDRGNYGYTF
TGTGCCAGTAGGCGGGACAGGGGAAACTATGGCTACACCTTC
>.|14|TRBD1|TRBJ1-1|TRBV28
CASPSGQGNTEAFF
TGTGCCAGCCCATCCGGACAGGGGAACACTGAAGCTTTCTTT
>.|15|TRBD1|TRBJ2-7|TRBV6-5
CASTSITGGENEQYF
TGTGCCAGCACCTCAATCACAGGGGGCGAAAACGAGCAGTACTTC
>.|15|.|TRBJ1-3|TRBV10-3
CAITPELKLGNTIYF
TGTGCCATCACCCCAGAACTAAAGCTAGGAAACACCATATATTTT
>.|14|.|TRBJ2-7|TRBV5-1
CASSLRAGTYEQYF
TGCGCCAGCAGCTTGAGAGCAGGGACCTACGAGCAGTACTTC
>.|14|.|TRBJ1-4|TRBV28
CASSLNLGTEKLFF
TGTGCCAGCAGTTTAAATTTAGGGACTGAAAAACTGTTTTTT
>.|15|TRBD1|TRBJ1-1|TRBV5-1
CASSFAGGRGTEAFF
TGCGCCAGCAGCTTCGCAGGGGGCCGGGGCACTGAAGCTTTCTTT
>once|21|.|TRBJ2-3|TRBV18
CASSPSSVIDMSRLLTDTQYF
TGTGCCAGCTCACCGTCGTCCGTTATCGATATGTCACGGTTGCTCACAGATACGCAGTATTTT
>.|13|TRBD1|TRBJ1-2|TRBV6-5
CASSVQGARGYTF
TGTGCCAGCAGCGTACAGGGGGCGCGAGGCTACACCTTC
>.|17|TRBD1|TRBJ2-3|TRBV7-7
CASSLGPPAGGQNTQYF
TGTGCTAGCAGCTTAGGCCCTCCGGCAGGGGGTCAGAATACGCAGTATTTT
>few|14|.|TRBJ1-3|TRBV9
CASSPKGVGNTIYF
TGTGCCAGCAGTCCTAAAGGGGTGGGAAACACCATATATTTT
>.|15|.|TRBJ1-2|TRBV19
CASSIPTGSSYGYTF
TGTGCCAGTAGTATCCCGACAGGCTCTTCCTATGGCTACACCTTC
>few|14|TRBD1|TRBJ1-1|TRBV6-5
CASSREQGGTEAFF
TGTGCCAGCAGTCGAGAACAGGGGGGCACTGAAGCTTTCTTT
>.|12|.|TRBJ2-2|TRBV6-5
CASSRTTRELFF
TGTGCCAGCAGTCGGACCACCCGGGAGCTGTTTTTT
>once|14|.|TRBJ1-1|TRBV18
CASSVQGLNTEAFF
TGTGCCAGCTCAGTACAGGGCCTAAACACTGAAGCTTTCTTT
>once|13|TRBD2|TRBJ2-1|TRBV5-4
CASSLGLAVEQFF
TGTGCCAGCAGCTTGGGGCTAGCGGTCGAGCAGTTCTTC
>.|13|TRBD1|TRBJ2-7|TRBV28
CASLRDRAYEQYF
TGTGCCAGCCTCCGGGACAGGGCGTACGAGCAGTACTTC
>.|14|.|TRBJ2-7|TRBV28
CASSLGTRPYEQYF
TGTGCCAGCAGTTTAGGGACAAGACCTTACGAGCAGTACTTC
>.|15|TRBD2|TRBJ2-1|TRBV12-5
CASGRTGTSDNEQFF
TGTGCTAGTGGCCGAACCGGGACTAGCGACAATGAGCAGTTCTTC
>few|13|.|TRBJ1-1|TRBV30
CAWRKQGNTEAFF
TGTGCCTGGAGGAAACAGGGGAACACTGAAGCTTTCTTT
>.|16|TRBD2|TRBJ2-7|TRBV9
CASSVSGAGGVYEQYF
TGTGCCAGCAGCGTATCGGGAGCGGGAGGCGTGTACGAGCAGTACTTC
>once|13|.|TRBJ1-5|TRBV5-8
CASSLNGNQPQHF
TGTGCCAGCAGCTTGAATGGGAATCAGCCCCAGCATTTT
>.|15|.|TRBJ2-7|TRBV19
CASSLHRAIPYEQYF
TGTGCCAGTAGCTTACACAGGGCCATTCCCTACGAGCAGTACTTC
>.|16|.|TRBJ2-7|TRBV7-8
CASSLVQFGTGREQYF
TGTGCCAGCAGCTTAGTCCAGTTTGGGACGGGACGCGAGCAGTACTTC
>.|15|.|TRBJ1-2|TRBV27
CASSLRRQDPTGYTF
TGTGCCAGCAGTTTACGGAGACAGGATCCTACCGGCTACACCTTC
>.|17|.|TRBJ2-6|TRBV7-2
CASSLASGLSGANVLTF
TGTGCCAGCAGCTTAGCTTCAGGGCTCTCTGGGGCCAACGTCCTGACTTTC
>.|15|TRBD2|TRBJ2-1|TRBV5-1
CASSLGTSFYNEQFF
TGCGCCAGCAGCCTAGGGACTAGCTTCTACAATGAGCAGTTCTTC
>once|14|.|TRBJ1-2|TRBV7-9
CASSLAPTNYGYTF
TGTGCCAGCAGCTTAGCCCCGACTAACTATGGCTACACCTTC
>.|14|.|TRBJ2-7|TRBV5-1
CASSLEQGGHEQYF
TGCGCCAGCAGCTTGGAACAGGGAGGCCACGAGCAGTACTTC
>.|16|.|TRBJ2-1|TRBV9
CASSVGGLGFYNEQFF
TGTGCCAGCAGCGTAGGAGGGTTAGGGTTTTACAATGAGCAGTTCTTC
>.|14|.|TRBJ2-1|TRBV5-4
CASSFVGSINEQFF
TGTGCCAGCAGCTTCGTGGGATCAATCAATGAGCAGTTCTTC
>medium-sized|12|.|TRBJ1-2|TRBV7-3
CASSPDNYGYTF
TGTGCCAGCAGCCCAGATAACTATGGCTACACCTTC
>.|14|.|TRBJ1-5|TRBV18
CASSPTRGNQPQHF
TGTGCCAGCTCACCTACCAGGGGCAATCAGCCCCAGCATTTT
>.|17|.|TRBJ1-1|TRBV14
CASSLLGGGRGVAEAFF
TGTGCCAGCAGCCTCCTTGGAGGGGGAAGGGGTGTCGCTGAAGCTTTCTTT
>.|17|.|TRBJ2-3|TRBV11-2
CASSLGGGNRAADTQYF
TGTGCCAGCAGCTTAGGAGGGGGAAACAGGGCTGCAGATACGCAGTATTTT
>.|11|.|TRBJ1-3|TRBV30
CAWTNRNTIYF
TGTGCCTGGACCAACCGAAACACCATATATTTT
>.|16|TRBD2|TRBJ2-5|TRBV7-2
CASSLGTSGGQETQYF
TGTGCCAGCAGCCTGGGGACTAGCGGGGGACAAGAGACCCAGTACTTC
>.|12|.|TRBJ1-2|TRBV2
CASKTASYGYTF
TGTGCCAGCAAAACAGCCTCCTATGGCTACACCTTC
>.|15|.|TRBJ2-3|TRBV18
CASSPAGDIYDTQYF
TGTGCCAGCTCACCTGCTGGGGACATATATGATACGCAGTATTTT
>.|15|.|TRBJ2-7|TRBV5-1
CASSLAFSGVYEQYF
TGCGCCAGCAGCTTGGCCTTTAGCGGCGTCTACGAGCAGTACTTC
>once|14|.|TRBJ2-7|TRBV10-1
CASSESWGSYEQYF
TGCGCCAGCAGTGAGTCCTGGGGTTCCTACGAGCAGTACTTC
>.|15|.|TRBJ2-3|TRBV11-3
CASSSRTGGIDTQYF
TGTGCCAGCAGTAGCCGGACAGGCGGGATAGATACGCAGTATTTT
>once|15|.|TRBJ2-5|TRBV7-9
CASSLSPGARETQYF
TGTGCCAGCAGCCTAAGCCCGGGGGCGCGTGAGACCCAGTACTTC
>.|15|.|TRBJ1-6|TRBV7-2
CASSSWTGSNSPLHF
TGTGCCAGCAGCTCTTGGACGGGGAGCAATTCACCCCTCCACTTT
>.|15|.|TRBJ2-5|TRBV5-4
CASSLYVTGRETQYF
TGTGCCAGCAGCTTGTACGTTACAGGAAGAGAGACCCAGTACTTC
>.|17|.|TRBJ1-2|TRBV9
CASSVPPGPVGSMRYTF
TGTGCCAGCAGCGTGCCCCCGGGACCCGTCGGATCTATGCGCTACACCTTC
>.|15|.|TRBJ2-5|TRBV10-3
CATKEGTEGSETQYF
TGTGCCACCAAGGAGGGGACGGAGGGAAGTGAGACCCAGTACTTC
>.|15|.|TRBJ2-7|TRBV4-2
CASSQVGGGSYEQYF
TGTGCCAGCAGCCAAGTTGGTGGGGGGTCCTACGAGCAGTACTTC
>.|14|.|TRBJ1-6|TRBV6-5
CASSDQAYNSPLHF
TGTGCCAGCAGTGATCAGGCCTATAATTCACCCCTCCACTTT
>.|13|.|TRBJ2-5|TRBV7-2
CASSLAPEGTQYF
TGTGCCAGCAGCTTAGCCCCCGAGGGGACCCAGTACTTC
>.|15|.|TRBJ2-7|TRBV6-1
CASSELPQGPYEQYF
TGTGCCAGCAGTGAACTGCCCCAGGGACCCTACGAGCAGTACTTC
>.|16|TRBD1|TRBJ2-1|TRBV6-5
CASSSYGQGEGNEQFF
TGTGCCAGCAGTTCCTATGGACAGGGAGAAGGCAATGAGCAGTTCTTC